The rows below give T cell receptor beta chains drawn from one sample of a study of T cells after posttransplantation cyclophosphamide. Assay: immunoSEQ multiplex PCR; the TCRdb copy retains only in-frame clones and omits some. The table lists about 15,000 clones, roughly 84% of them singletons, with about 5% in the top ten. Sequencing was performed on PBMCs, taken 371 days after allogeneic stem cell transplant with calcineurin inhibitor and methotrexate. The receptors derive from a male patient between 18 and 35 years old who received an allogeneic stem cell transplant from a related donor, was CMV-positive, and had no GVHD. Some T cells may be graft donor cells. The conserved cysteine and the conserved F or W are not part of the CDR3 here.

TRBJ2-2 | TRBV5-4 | ASSIGRGSRELF
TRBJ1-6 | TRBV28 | ASSLFGGVSALH
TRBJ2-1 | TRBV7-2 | ASSLGTGGTNEQF
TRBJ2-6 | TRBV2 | ASSGTTGANVLT
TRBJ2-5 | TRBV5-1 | ASSPNGEETQY
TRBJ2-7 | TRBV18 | ASSPPTGTYEQY
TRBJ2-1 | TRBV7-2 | ASSPPGLAGAEQF
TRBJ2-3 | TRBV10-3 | AIRLGLGRSTDTQY
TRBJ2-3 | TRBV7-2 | ASSYTGAASTDTQY
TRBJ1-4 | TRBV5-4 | ASSSVDEGTFLTNEKLF
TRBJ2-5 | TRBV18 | ASSPRPRETEEQY
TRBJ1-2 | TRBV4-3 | ASSQVRQGYVPAGYT